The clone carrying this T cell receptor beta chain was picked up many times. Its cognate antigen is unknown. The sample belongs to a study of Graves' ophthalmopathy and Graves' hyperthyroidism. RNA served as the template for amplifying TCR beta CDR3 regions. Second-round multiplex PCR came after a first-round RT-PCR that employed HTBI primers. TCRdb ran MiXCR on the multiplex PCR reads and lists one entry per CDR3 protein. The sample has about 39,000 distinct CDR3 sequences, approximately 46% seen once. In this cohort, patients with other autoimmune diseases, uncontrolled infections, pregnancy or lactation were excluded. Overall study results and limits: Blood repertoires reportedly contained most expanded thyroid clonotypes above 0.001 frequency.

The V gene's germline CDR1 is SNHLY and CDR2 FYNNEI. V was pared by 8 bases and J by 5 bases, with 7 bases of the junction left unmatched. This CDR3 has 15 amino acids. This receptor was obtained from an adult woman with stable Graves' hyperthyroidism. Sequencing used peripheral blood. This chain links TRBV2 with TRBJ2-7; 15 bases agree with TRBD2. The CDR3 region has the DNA TGTGCCAGCTCAGGACTAGCGGGAGGGACTAACGAGCAGTACTTC. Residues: CASSGLAGGTNEQYF. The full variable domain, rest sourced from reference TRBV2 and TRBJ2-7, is EPEVTQTPSHQVTQMGQEVILRCVPISNHLYFYWYRQILGQKVEFLVSFYNNEISEKSEIFDDQFSVERPDGSNFTLKIRSTKLEDSAMYFCASSGLAGGTNEQYFGPGTRLTVT.